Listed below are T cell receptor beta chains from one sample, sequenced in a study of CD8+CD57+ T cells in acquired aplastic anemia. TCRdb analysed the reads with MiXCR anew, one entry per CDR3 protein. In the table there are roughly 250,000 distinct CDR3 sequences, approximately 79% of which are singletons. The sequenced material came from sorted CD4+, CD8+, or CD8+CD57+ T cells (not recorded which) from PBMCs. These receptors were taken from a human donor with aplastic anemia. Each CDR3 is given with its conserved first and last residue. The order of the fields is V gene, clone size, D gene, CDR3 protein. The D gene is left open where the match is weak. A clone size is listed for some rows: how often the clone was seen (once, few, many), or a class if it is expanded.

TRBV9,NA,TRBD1,CASSAGQGPYKQYF
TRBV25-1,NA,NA,CASSFVAGTSDTQCF
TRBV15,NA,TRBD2,CASSDSSGDGSTDTQYF
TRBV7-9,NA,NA,CASSLAGSYGANFF
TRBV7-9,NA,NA,CAYGDGANQAPYF
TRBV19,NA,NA,CATSLSGELFF
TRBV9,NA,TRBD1,CASSKYGTENQPPLHF
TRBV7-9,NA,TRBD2,CATSRASSGGTEYF
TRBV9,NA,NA,CASSVGSGNGQDEQFF
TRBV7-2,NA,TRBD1,CASSLVLTGGTEAFF
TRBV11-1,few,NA,CASGDEVTDTQYF
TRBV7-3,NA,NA,CASSSRGTWGDAQTF
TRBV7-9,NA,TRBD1,CASSMDRDYTSSTLTF
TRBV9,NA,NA,CASSAGRTWGETQYF
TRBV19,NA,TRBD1,CASSWDSNSPLHF
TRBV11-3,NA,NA,CASSLALRGGAEQFF
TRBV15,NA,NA,CATSRDSLRTSSYNEQFF
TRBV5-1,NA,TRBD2,CASSLVSTSRQYF
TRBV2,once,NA,CASSGCNGNQPQHF
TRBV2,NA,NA,CASGQGVAGAYTF
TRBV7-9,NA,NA,CASGGAGNVQYFGNIQYF
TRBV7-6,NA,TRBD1,CASSLARPGQGGGYTF
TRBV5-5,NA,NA,CASSLQEGGHEKLFF
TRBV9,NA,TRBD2,CAYEVAASGDSEHF
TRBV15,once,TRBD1,CATSRVDRVVQGYTF
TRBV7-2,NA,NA,CASSQGGGNDQDEQFF
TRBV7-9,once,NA,CASRQGYNSHLHSLHF
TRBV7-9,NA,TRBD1,CASSQGDGKAFDEQFF
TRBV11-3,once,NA,CASSLGHSVSNEQFF
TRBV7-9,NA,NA,CASSIARSAYNEQFF
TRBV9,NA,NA,CASSVGVTYGYTF
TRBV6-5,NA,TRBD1,CASTKNGQGNYEQYF
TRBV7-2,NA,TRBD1,CATSLAGGADYDYF
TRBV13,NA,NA,CASRRQAEAYF
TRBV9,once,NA,CASSVATEWGRAVREQYF
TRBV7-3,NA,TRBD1,CASSGTGEETQYF
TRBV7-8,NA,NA,CASSLAGGAGADTQYF
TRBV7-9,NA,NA,CAGQGSRETQYFGYF
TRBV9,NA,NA,CASSGDGGGYGYNF
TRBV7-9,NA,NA,CASSLVPGELLYF
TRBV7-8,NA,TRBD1,CASSPGPGTGGTQPQHF
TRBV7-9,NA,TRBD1,CASSPTQGRNTGEQFF
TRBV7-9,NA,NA,CASSDAYSNQDEQFF
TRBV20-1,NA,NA,CSAKQGRYGYTF
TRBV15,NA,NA,CATSGGGLATEHFF
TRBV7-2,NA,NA,CASRAGGTDTQFF
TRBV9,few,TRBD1,CASTVGGANDEQYF
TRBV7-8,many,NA,CASSLAGGPDTQYEQYF
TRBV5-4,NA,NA,CASTPSPRPDTQYF
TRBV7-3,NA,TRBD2,CASTLQRGGGSDEQFF
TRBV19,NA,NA,CASSIASSAESEQHFF
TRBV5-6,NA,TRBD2,CASSWEGNIQYF
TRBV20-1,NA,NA,CSARDGGRSDTQYF
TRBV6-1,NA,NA,CASSSLGSEQYF
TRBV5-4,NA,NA,CASSRGLHQETQYF
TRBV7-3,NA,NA,CASSWGSGQESQYF
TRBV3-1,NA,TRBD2,CATRPSGGATRHETQYF
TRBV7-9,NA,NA,CASSLYKNTEAFF
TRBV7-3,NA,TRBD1,CASSLAGGDCQGEQFF